A selection of T cell receptor beta chains follows, all from one sample in a study of T cells in Graves' hyperthyroidism and ophthalmopathy. TCRdb fed the multiplex PCR reads into MiXCR, producing one record per CDR3 protein. In the table there are around 350,000 distinct CDR3 sequences, 15% to 17% of which are singletons. Sequenced input: blood. The receptors come from a woman aged 18-29 years with Graves' hyperthyroidism that later progressed to Graves' ophthalmopathy. Each CDR3 is given with its conserved first and last residue.

>TRBJ2-7|13|TRBV12-3/TRBV12-4
CASRAGGYDEQYF
>TRBJ1-4|14|TRBV19
CASRRIQLGEKLFF
>TRBJ2-1|13|TRBV12-3/TRBV12-4
CASSFFSDNEQFF
>TRBJ2-3|18|TRBV11-2
CASSLSSLAEIHTDTQYF
>TRBJ1-1|10|TRBV30
CAWSVLEAFF
>TRBJ1-2|14|TRBV5-6
CASSYRTVLEHYTF
>TRBJ2-7|15|TRBV9
CASSVEGTGTNEQYF
>TRBJ1-1|13|TRBV3-1
CASSLDSYTEAFF
>TRBJ2-3|16|TRBV28
CASSFTWTGVTDTQYF
>TRBJ2-3|14|TRBV29-1
CSVEDRSDTDTQYF
>TRBJ2-5|14|TRBV25-1
CASSGPWVQETQYF
>TRBJ1-1|15|TRBV4-1
CASSHAPAGVSGAFF
>TRBJ1-2|15|TRBV7-9
CASSARQGGSNGYTF
>TRBJ1-5|15|TRBV7-9
CASSKGGNWNQPQHF
>TRBJ2-5|16|TRBV29-1
CSAHRLAGVVGETQYF
>TRBJ2-7|14|TRBV15
CATRLQGSSYEQYF
>TRBJ2-7|16|TRBV28
CASSLAAGRASYEQYF
>TRBJ2-7|13|TRBV4-2
CASSQRLAGEQYF
>TRBJ2-2|14|TRBV10-3
CASSEGGHTGELFF
>TRBJ2-1|12|TRBV29-1
CSGREDYNEQFF
>TRBJ2-7|15|TRBV12-3/TRBV12-4
CASSPGPGVSYEQYF
>TRBJ1-3|15|TRBV6-1
CASKIDRGSGNTIYF
>TRBJ2-7|14|TRBV19
CASSAKVGGYEQYF
>TRBJ2-2|15|TRBV10-3
CAISEQLGNTGELFF
>TRBJ1-5|15|TRBV6-1
CASSAGGESNQPQHF
>TRBJ1-6|11|TRBV28
CASSYNSPLHF
>TRBJ2-1|19|TRBV29-1
CSVGPRPRLAGGGGDEQFF
>TRBJ1-5|17|TRBV27
CASSSGTGGGGNQPQHF
>TRBJ1-5|13|TRBV19
CASSLQGIQPQHF
>TRBJ2-2|13|TRBV7-9
CASSGGTSGELFF
>TRBJ2-3|16|TRBV27
CASSFLAGASTDTQYF
>TRBJ2-1|14|TRBV14
CASSPVSRYNEQFF
>TRBJ1-5|15|TRBV28
CASSPPGRGQQPQHF
>TRBJ2-2|14|TRBV12-3/TRBV12-4
CASNGDRVGGELFF
>TRBJ1-6|14|TRBV5-1
CASSFGQLNSPLHF
>TRBJ2-3|15|TRBV3-1
CASSKHSGTTDTQYF
>TRBJ1-1|14|TRBV5-1
CASSWQGGNTEAFF
>TRBJ2-3|14|TRBV27
CASMAGGSTDTQYF
>TRBJ2-5|14|TRBV5-1
CASSLERAQETQYF
>TRBJ2-5|13|TRBV2
CASSIGTRETQYF
>TRBJ1-2|13|TRBV7-9
CASSLRPDDGYTF
>TRBJ1-1|14|TRBV4-3
CASSPRRELPEAFF
>TRBJ1-6|14|TRBV9
CASSVGQGNSPLHF
>TRBJ2-1|15|TRBV7-9
CASSDPGDSYNEQFF
>TRBJ2-5|13|TRBV28
CASSFYLRETQYF
>TRBJ2-1|17|TRBV5-1
CASSFVGLDRFYNEQFF
>TRBJ1-1|15|TRBV28
CASSVPQGQRTEAFF
>TRBJ1-1|14|TRBV12-3/TRBV12-4
CASRPGEGDTEAFF
>TRBJ1-1|16|TRBV5-4
CASSARDSPMNTEAFF
>TRBJ1-1|14|TRBV7-2
CASSVTGLNTEAFF
>TRBJ2-4|12|TRBV7-8
CASSLERNIQYF